This T cell receptor beta chain comes out of a study of blood T cells in healthy people across ages. The study, taken as a whole, reports: Percentage of naive T cells showed a strong correlation with TCR beta diversity.

This clonotype was seen a handful of times. As yet, its antigen is unknown. It was with a sample-barcoded 5' primer and a J-beta primer mix that a second PCR of about 6 to 12 cycles was run. TCRdb redid the calling of the 5' RACE reads with MiXCR, one entry per CDR3 protein. The profile shows under 950,000 distinct CDR3 sequences, 20% to 25% of them singletons. Trimming removed 5 bases from V and 0 bases from J; junction bases left unmatched: 6. The CDR3 spans 16 residues. Germline loops: CDR1 SEHNR, CDR2 FQNEAQ (reference sequence). What was sequenced was blood. The TCR comes from a man aged 65-85 years in good health. The J gene is TRBJ2-3, the V gene TRBV7-9, with 9 bases matching TRBD1. CDR3 DNA sequence: TGTGCCAGCAGCAAAGACAGGGGGGTAAGCACAGATACGCAGTATTTT. Translated, it gives CASSKDRGVSTDTQYF. The variable domain in full, completed from reference TRBV7-9 and TRBJ2-3, reads DTGVSQNPRHKITKRGQNVTFRCDPISEHNRLYWYRQTLGQGPEFLTYFQNEAQLEKSRLLSDRFSAERPKGSFSTLEIQRTEQGDSAMYLCASSKDRGVSTDTQYFGPGTRLTVL.